The 2 T cell receptor beta chains presented below share a single source sample, sequenced in a study of T cells in tuberculosis. Assay: immunoSEQ multiplex PCR; the TCRdb copy retains only in-frame clones and omits some. The sample yields about 10,000 clones, around 94% seen once. Sample: PBMCs. The receptors here all came from an adult with tuberculosis.

This clone came up once. This sequence joins TRBV7-6 and TRBJ2-5; no definite D call. This CDR3 spans 13 amino acids. Germline V gene data show CDR1 as SGHVS and CDR2 as FNYEAQ. Trimming removed 0 bases at V and 5 bases at J, with 7 bases between. The CDR3 sequence: CASSLAPVETQYF. The CDR3 DNA follows: TGTGCCAGCAGCTTAGCGCCAGTCGAGACCCAGTACTTC.

The chain carries TRBV5-1 and TRBJ2-7; D possibly corresponds to TRBD2 (5 bases). Germline CDR1 reads SGHRS; CDR2 reads YFSETQ. Between the trimmed V and J ends, which lost 3 bases and 2 bases, there was a span of 15 bases. The CDR3 is 15 residues long. The CDR3 DNA follows: TGCGCCAGCAGCTCGGAGGCCGGGGTCGCCTACGAGCAGTACTTC. Its protein is CASSSEAGVAYEQYF.